This passage covers 13 T cell receptor beta chains from one sample sequenced in a study of blood T cell repertoires in COVID-19. Measured with immunoSEQ multiplex PCR; TCRdb has only the in-frame clones, and not every one. Of about 130,000 clones listed, approximately 88% are singletons. The sequenced sample consisted of peripheral blood. The receptors here all came from a man in his fifties or sixties with acute or convalescent COVID-19.

V usage is TRBV28 and J usage is TRBJ1-3; D gene ambiguous. The CDR3 extends over 14 amino acids. Germline V gene sequence: CDR1 MDHEN, CDR2 SYDVKM. V was clipped by 3 bases and J by 0 bases, with 6 bases between them. CDR3 amino acids: CASSFSFSGNTIYF. In DNA form, the CDR3 reads TGTGCCAGCAGTTTTTCATTCTCTGGAAACACCATATATTTT.

This chain uses TRBV27 with TRBJ2-7; D is unclear. V was clipped by 4 bases and J by 2 bases, with 15 bases between them. Germline CDR1 MNHEY, CDR2 SMNVEV (reference sequence). This CDR3 comprises 15 residues. CDR3 region: CASSYRLDGPYEQYF. The DNA for the CDR3 is TGTGCCAGCAGTTACCGTCTTGATGGCCCCTACGAGCAGTACTTC.

The chain links TRBV6-6 to TRBJ1-2; a weak D match, TRBD1 (5 bases). This CDR3 has 12 amino acids. Trimming took off 7 bases at V and 5 bases at J, with 11 bases between the two ends. In germline, CDR1 is MNHNY, CDR2 SVGAGI (reference sequence). The CDR3 protein is CASKREGYGYTF. The CDR3 nucleotides read TGTGCCAGCAAGAGGGAGGGGTATGGCTACACCTTC.

Comments on this clone: Distinct nucleotide sequences in the sample also encode this CDR3. The CDR3 DNA follows: TGTGCCAGCAGTCCGACCGGGACTAGCGGTACCTACGAGCAGTACTTC. Translating gives CASSPTGTSGTYEQYF. This chain links TRBV27 with TRBJ2-7, with TRBD2 matching over 11 bases. There are 16 residues in the CDR3. The junction had 8 bases not matched to a gene; V was cut back by 5 bases and J by 2 bases. Germline lookup yields CDR1 MNHEY and CDR2 SMNVEV (reference sequence).

Here the CDR3 DNA reads TGTGCCAGCAGCGTAGCTAGGGGTAGCGGGAGAACAGAGACCCAGTACTTC. Protein sequence: CASSVARGSGRTETQYF. The chain combines TRBV9 with TRBJ2-5; 9 bases map to TRBD2. V was pared by 0 bases and J by 4 bases, with 10 bases of the junction left unmatched. Per germline, CDR1 SGDLS and CDR2 YYNGEE. This CDR3 spans 17 amino acids.

The rearrangement joins TRBV28 to TRBJ1-1; the D gene is possibly TRBD1 (6 bases). Trimming removed 5 bases from V and 0 bases from J, with 10 bases in between. This CDR3 region has 14 residues. The V gene's germline CDR1 is MDHEN and CDR2 SYDVKM. The CDR3 sequence is CASSPGTLNTEAFF. DNA of the CDR3: TGTGCCAGCAGTCCCGGGACATTGAACACTGAAGCTTTCTTT.

The chain combines TRBV2 with TRBJ1-3, with D unresolved. Between the trimmed V and J ends, which lost 6 bases and 0 bases, there was a span of 12 bases. The CDR3 sequence is 15 residues long. CDR1 is SNHLY and CDR2 is FYNNEI in the germline V gene. CDR3 nucleotide sequence: TGTGCCAGCAGAGCGACGGAGATCTCTGGAAACACCATATATTTT. Encoded protein: CASRATEISGNTIYF.

CDR3 coding DNA: TGTGCCAGCAGCTTACCGCAGGGGTGGGGTCAGCCCCAGCATTTT. It codes for CASSLPQGWGQPQHF. This chain uses TRBV7-2 with TRBJ1-5; a weak D match, TRBD1 (6 bases). The CDR3 is 15 amino acids. The germline CDR1 and CDR2 sequences are SGHTA and FQGNSA. The V end lost 2 bases, the J end lost 6 bases, and 14 bases lay between the germline ends. The whole variable domain, filled in from reference TRBV7-2 and TRBJ1-5, reads GAGVSQSPSNKVTEKGKDVELRCDPISGHTALYWYRQSLGQGLEFLIYFQGNSAPDKSGLPSDRFSAERTGGSVSTLTIQRTQQEDSAVYLCASSLPQGWGQPQHFGDGTRLSIL.

This clone was picked up a small number of times. The gene calls are TRBV11-3 and TRBJ2-3; D is possibly TRBD2 (5 bases). The ends were cut back, 5 bases at V and 2 bases at J, with 14 bases in the middle. The germline CDR1 and CDR2 sequences are SGHNT and YENEEA. The CDR3 spans 15 residues. Here the CDR3 reads CASSRGLTHTDTQYF. The DNA for the CDR3 is TGTGCCAGCAGCCGCGGACTGACTCACACAGATACGCAGTATTTT.

The sample holds a few counts of this clone. The V and J genes are TRBV6-5 and TRBJ1-5; D is ambiguous. V gave up 3 bases and J gave up 0 bases, with 12 bases separating them. The CDR3 covers 16 residues. Germline assignment: CDR1 MNHEY and CDR2 SVGAGI. CDR3 amino acids: CASSYDGPYSNQPQHF. DNA of the CDR3: TGTGCCAGCAGTTATGATGGCCCTTATAGCAATCAGCCCCAGCATTTT.

The chain employs TRBV6-1 and TRBJ1-5; 8 nucleotides align to TRBD1. The V gene end was trimmed by 3 bases and the J gene end by 6 bases; junction bases not matched to a gene: 7. Germline CDR1 MNHNS, CDR2 SASEGT. This CDR3 is built from 15 residues. The CDR3 bases are TGTGCCAGCAGTGAGTTAACAGGGGGGTCTCAGCCCCAGCATTTT. It encodes CASSELTGGSQPQHF.

The chain employs TRBV6-5 and TRBJ1-1; D unresolved. The CDR3 extends over 12 amino acids. CDR1 MNHEY and CDR2 SVGAGI come from the germline V gene. The V and J ends lost 0 bases and 4 bases respectively, with 3 bases between them. The DNA for the CDR3 is TGTGCCAGCAGTTACTCGAGCACTGAAGCTTTCTTT. Encoded protein: CASSYSSTEAFF.

The table lists this clone with a few counts. A read error may account for a junction end that differs from germline. The V call is TRBV7-9, the J call TRBJ2-5, with a weak D call TRBD2 (6 bases). This CDR3 is 13 amino acids long. Germline CDR1 and CDR2: SEHNR and FQNEAQ (reference sequence). CDR3 residues: CASSFGGKPASNF. In DNA, the CDR3 is TGTGCCAGCAGCTTTGGGGGGAAACCCGCCTCGAACTTC. The full variable domain, in which reference TRBV7-9 and TRBJ2-5 provide the parts outside the CDR3, is DTGVSQNPRHKITKRGQNVTFRCDPISEHNRLYWYRQTLGQGPEFLTYFQNEAQLEKSRLLSDRFSAERPKGSFSTLEIQRTEQGDSAMYLCASSFGGKPASNFGPGTRLLVL.